Each of the 30 T cell receptor beta chains below was sequenced from the same sample in a study of identifying expanded T cells in peripheral blood. Profiling relied on immunoSEQ multiplex PCR, and the TCRdb table lists in-frame clones only, not all of them. The table has 120,000 or so clones, roughly 80% seen once. Sequencing used blood. The receptor set was obtained from a person between 18 and 69 years old in good health.

The chain couples TRBV18 to TRBJ1-1; D may be TRBD1 (5 bases). The CDR3 spans 14 residues. Germline V gene sequence: CDR1 KGHSH, CDR2 LQKENI. V was pared by 6 bases and J by 1 base, with 12 bases between. CDR3 DNA sequence: TGTGCCAGCTCCCAAGGGACGGAGAACACTGAAGCTTTCTTT. As protein: CASSQGTENTEAFF.

In its sample, this clone was seen once. The chain recombines TRBV30 with TRBJ1-4; possible D gene TRBD1, 6 bases. The CDR3 runs to 15 residues. CDR1 is GTSNPN, CDR2 SVGIG, per germline (reference sequence). Trimming cost V 1 base and J 5 bases, with 14 bases left between them. CDR3 nucleotides: TGTGCCTGGAGTGGGGCCGGGACACCGAATGAAAAACTGTTTTTT. The encoded protein is CAWSGAGTPNEKLFF.

The chain carries TRBV27 and TRBJ1-6, with 7 bases fitting TRBD1. Germline CDR1 is MNHEY and CDR2 is SMNVEV (reference sequence). The length of the CDR3 is 15 residues. V gave up 5 bases and J gave up 7 bases; unmatched junction bases: 8. Here the CDR3 reads CASSVGTVWNSPLHF. The CDR3 DNA reads as TGTGCCAGCAGTGTCGGGACAGTTTGGAATTCACCCCTCCACTTT.

The rearrangement joins TRBV4-1 to TRBJ1-6; the D gene is possibly TRBD1 (5 bases). The CDR3 runs 18 residues. Germline CDR1 MGHRA, CDR2 YSYEKL. The germline V and J ends were trimmed by 3 bases and 0 bases, with 15 bases remaining between them. In nucleotides, the CDR3 is TGCGCCAGCAGCCAGGGGGACCGCCGAAGCTCCTATAATTCACCCCTCCACTTT. Amino acid sequence: CASSQGDRRSSYNSPLHF.

The table lists this clone with a count of one. J is TRBJ2-2 and V is TRBV7-6; D might be TRBD2 (6 bases). Per the germline V gene, CDR1 is SGHVS and CDR2 is FNYEAQ. The CDR3 is 15 residues long. V was trimmed by 2 bases and J by 5 bases, leaving 12 bases between them. The CDR3 region is CASSLQSGGTGELFF. The CDR3 DNA reads as TGTGCCAGCAGCTTACAATCCGGGGGAACCGGGGAGCTGTTTTTT.

J is TRBJ2-7 and V is TRBV6-5; D is possibly TRBD1 (6 bases). There are 15 residues in the CDR3. Per the germline V gene, CDR1 is MNHEY and CDR2 is SVGAGI. Between the trimmed V and J ends, which lost 5 bases and 0 bases, there was a span of 14 bases. CDR3: CASSPPVGGSYEQYF. The CDR3 coding sequence is TGTGCCAGCAGTCCACCGGTAGGGGGCTCCTACGAGCAGTACTTC.

This chain links TRBV10-3 with TRBJ2-7; D is perhaps TRBD1 (7 bases). The germline V and J ends were trimmed by 3 bases and 4 bases, with 19 bases remaining between them. This CDR3 spans 16 amino acids. Germline V gene sequence: CDR1 ENHRY, CDR2 SYGVKD. CDR3 region: CAISDPSGGMLYEQYF. In DNA form, the CDR3 reads TGTGCCATCAGTGATCCCTCAGGGGGGATGTTATACGAGCAGTACTTC.

The chain couples TRBV21-1 to TRBJ2-2. TRBV21-1 is classified as a pseudogene. This CDR3 is built from 14 residues. The CDR3, as DNA: TGTGCCAGCAGCAATCCCCCGAACACCGGGGAGCTGTTTTTT. It translates to CASSNPPNTGELFF.

This sequence joins TRBV5-4 and TRBJ1-1; 8 bases fit TRBD1. Germline CDR1 is SGHNT and CDR2 is YYREEE (reference sequence). Unmatched junction bases numbered 10, after V lost 4 bases and J lost 8 bases. The CDR3 is made up of 14 amino acids. CDR3 residues: CASSGDRRGLEAFF. The CDR3 nucleotides read TGTGCCAGCAGCGGGGACAGGAGGGGGCTAGAAGCTTTCTTT.

This chain joins TRBV11-2 and TRBJ1-1, with 7 bases identical to TRBD1. This CDR3 region has 15 residues. V gave up 4 bases and J gave up 4 bases; unmatched junction bases: 9. CDR1 is SGHAT, CDR2 FQNNGV, per germline. The CDR3 DNA is TGTGCCAGCAGCTCCTACCAGGGGGGGGGCACTGAAGCTTTCTTT. Translated, it gives CASSSYQGGGTEAFF.

This chain connects TRBV7-9 to TRBJ1-4; TRBD1 is a possible D gene (5 bases). Germline values: CDR1 SEHNR, CDR2 FQNEAQ (reference sequence). Deletions cut 2 bases from V and 2 bases from J, with 9 bases between. The CDR3 has 15 amino acids. The CDR3 reads CASSLIRATNEKLFF. The DNA of the CDR3 is TGTGCCAGCAGCTTAATCAGGGCCACTAATGAAAAACTGTTTTTT.

In its sample, this clone was seen many times. At the DNA level, this CDR3 is encoded by other sequences in the same sample as well. The chain carries TRBV5-4 and TRBJ2-7; 12 bases map to TRBD2. V shed 2 bases and J 6 bases; nucleotides not matched to a gene: 3. The CDR3 is 14 residues long. Per germline, CDR1 SGHNT and CDR2 YYREEE (reference sequence). The chain's CDR3 is CASSFRLAGAEQYF. The DNA of the CDR3 is TGTGCCAGCAGCTTCCGACTAGCGGGGGCCGAGCAGTACTTC.

The chain recombines TRBV5-1 with TRBJ2-2; either TRBD1 or TRBD2 may supply D (5 bases each). This CDR3 has 12 amino acids. CDR1 and CDR2 (germline): SGHRS, YFSETQ. Trimming cost V 5 bases and J 6 bases, with 8 bases left between them. The chain's CDR3 is CASSWDAGELFF. Here the CDR3 DNA reads TGCGCCAGCAGTTGGGACGCCGGGGAGCTGTTTTTT.

This clone came up a few times. The rearrangement links TRBV25-1 to TRBJ2-1; no clear D. The V end lost 1 base, the J end lost 0 bases, and 16 bases lay between the germline ends. The CDR3 consists of 18 residues. Per germline, CDR1 MGHDK and CDR2 SYGVNS. The CDR3, as DNA: TGTGCCAGCAGTGAATCGCCACCGGCTCTTAGCTCCTACAATGAGCAGTTCTTC. Its protein is CASSESPPALSSYNEQFF.

V usage is TRBV7-9 and J usage is TRBJ1-2; 8 bases agree with TRBD1. J was trimmed by 3 bases and V by 2 bases; bases with no gene match: 5. The CDR3 loop spans 15 amino acids. The germline gives CDR1 SEHNR, CDR2 FQNEAQ (reference sequence). In DNA form, the CDR3 reads TGTGCCAGCAGCTTAAGGACAGGGATGGACTATGGCTACACCTTC. Amino acids: CASSLRTGMDYGYTF.

The sample holds a few counts of this clone. The chain uses TRBV5-1 and TRBJ2-2; the D is unclear. CDR1 and CDR2 (germline): SGHRS, YFSETQ. This CDR3 has 13 amino acids. Deletions cut 2 bases from V and 3 bases from J, with 5 bases between. The CDR3 here is CASSFRDTGELFF. DNA of the CDR3: TGCGCCAGCAGCTTTCGGGACACCGGGGAGCTGTTTTTT.

The chain links TRBV19 to TRBJ2-4; 7 bases map to TRBD1. CDR3 length equals 14 residues. Losses at the gene ends were 5 bases for V and 6 bases for J; bases not matched to a gene: 7. Germline V gene sequence: CDR1 LNHDA, CDR2 SQIVND (reference sequence). The CDR3 nucleotides read TGTGCCAGTAGTCCAGGACAGGTCGCAAACATTCAGTACTTC. This codes for CASSPGQVANIQYF.

This clone was observed once. The chain couples TRBV6-1 to TRBJ2-2; D may match TRBD1 or TRBD2 (5 bases each). Germline CDR1 and CDR2: MNHNS and SASEGT. The CDR3 totals 14 residues. The V gene lost 6 bases and the J gene lost 6 bases, with 14 bases spanning the gap. CDR3 coding DNA: TGTGCCAGCAGAGTAATACGGGACGCCGGGGAGCTGTTTTTT. It yields the protein CASRVIRDAGELFF.

The V call is TRBV18, the J call TRBJ1-5; TRBD1 matches 11 bases. The germline V gene encodes CDR1 KGHSH and CDR2 LQKENI. V gave up 5 bases and J gave up 8 bases; unmatched junction bases: 5. The CDR3 runs to 14 residues. This CDR3 is CASSRDRGTEPQHF. CDR3 sequence (DNA): TGTGCCAGCTCAAGGGACAGGGGGACAGAGCCCCAGCATTTT.

This clone has just a few counts. The chain uses TRBV15 and TRBJ2-6; D gene unclear. CDR1 and CDR2 from the germline V gene are LNHNV and YYDKDF (reference sequence). Trimming took off 1 base at V and 2 bases at J, with 6 bases between the two ends. The CDR3 is 15 amino acids. The CDR3 reads CATSRVLTGANVLTF. The CDR3 DNA sequence: TGTGCCACCAGCAGAGTGCTAACTGGGGCCAACGTCCTGACTTTC.

The chain combines TRBV6-1 with TRBJ1-2; D is perhaps TRBD1 (5 bases). CDR1 MNHNS and CDR2 SASEGT come from the germline V gene. The V end was cut by 4 bases, the J end by 2 bases, with 17 bases between. The CDR3 extends over 16 amino acids. The CDR3 DNA follows: TGTGCCAGCAGTGGGGGGAAGGGTAGGAGCAACTATGGCTACACCTTC. Residues: CASSGGKGRSNYGYTF.

This sequence joins TRBV10-2 and TRBJ1-5, with D possibly being TRBD1 (5 bases). V lost 5 bases and J lost 2, with 13 bases in between. There are 15 residues in the CDR3. The germline gives CDR1 WSHSY, CDR2 SAAADI. The CDR3 protein is CASSLGWGGNQPQHF. CDR3 sequence (DNA): TGCGCCAGCAGTCTAGGGTGGGGGGGCAATCAGCCCCAGCATTTT.

The chain combines TRBV7-9 with TRBJ1-2; no firm D call. Per the germline V gene, CDR1 is SEHNR and CDR2 is FQNEAQ (reference sequence). The CDR3 is 15 residues long. Trimming took off 3 bases at V and 3 bases at J, with 14 bases between the two ends. The CDR3 nucleotides read TGTGCCAGCAGCTTGGGAGTGGGGAGAGACTATGGCTACACCTTC. This sequence encodes CASSLGVGRDYGYTF.

The J gene is TRBJ2-1, the V gene TRBV7-8, with TRBD1 matching 9 bases. Per germline, CDR1 SGHVS and CDR2 FQNEAQ. V lost 5 bases, J lost 13 bases, and 15 bases stayed unmatched. The CDR3 covers 15 residues. For the CDR3, the DNA is TGTGCCAGCAGCCGTGGGGGACAGGGAACAACTACCCAGTTCTTC. Amino acids: CASSRGGQGTTTQFF.

In this sample, this clone turned up a few times. V is TRBV29-1 and J is TRBJ1-1, with D uncertain. Germline V gives CDR1 SQVTM, CDR2 ANQGSEA. Trimming shortened V by 4 bases and J by 6 bases, and 6 bases separated the two germline ends. The CDR3 sequence is 10 residues long. This CDR3 is CSVVWAEAFF. For the CDR3, the DNA is TGCAGCGTTGTGTGGGCTGAAGCTTTCTTT.

This chain links TRBV6-1 with TRBJ2-3; perhaps TRBD2 as D (6 bases). This CDR3 comprises 16 residues. V was shortened by 1 base and J by 1 base, with 12 bases between the two germline ends. The germline gives CDR1 MNHNS, CDR2 SASEGT. CDR3 loop: CASSEGSGGGTDTQYF. The CDR3 DNA sequence: TGTGCCAGCAGTGAAGGTAGCGGCGGTGGCACAGATACGCAGTATTTT.

This chain joins TRBV4-1 and TRBJ1-1; D gene unclear. CDR3 size: 12 residues. Trimming pared 3 bases from V and 11 bases from J, leaving 13 bases between. The germline V gene encodes CDR1 MGHRA and CDR2 YSYEKL. The CDR3 DNA reads TGCGCCAGCAGCCATCCCCAGGCAGAGGCTTTCTTT. Translation: CASSHPQAEAFF.

The table lists this clone with a few counts. The rearrangement joins TRBV5-1 to TRBJ1-3; D is unclear. The V end was cut by 3 bases, the J end by 3 bases, with 10 bases between. The length of the CDR3 is 14 residues. CDR1 and CDR2 (germline): SGHRS, YFSETQ. CDR3 sequence reads: CASSSTGIGNTIYF. In DNA form, the CDR3 reads TGCGCCAGCAGCTCGACGGGGATTGGAAACACCATATATTTT.

The chain is built from TRBV2 and TRBJ2-2; D gene uncertain. This CDR3 has 14 residues. Germline lookup yields CDR1 SNHLY and CDR2 FYNNEI. V lost 2 bases, J lost 4 bases, and 8 bases lay in between. CDR3 in DNA: TGTGCCAGCAGTGAAAGGTGGAGCACCGGGGAGCTGTTTTTT. Residues: CASSERWSTGELFF.

V and J are TRBV4-3 and TRBJ1-2; D possibly corresponds to TRBD1 (5 bases). In germline, CDR1 is LGHNA, CDR2 YSLEER. The CDR3 length is 14 residues. The V gene lost 3 bases and the J gene lost 4 bases, with 12 bases spanning the gap. The CDR3 nucleotides read TGCGCCAGCAGCCATTCCAGGGTTAGCTATGGCTACACCTTC. It is translated as CASSHSRVSYGYTF.